Listed here are 2 T cell receptor beta chains from one sample, sequenced in a study of cytomegalovirus exposure and HLA in healthy donors. Produced via immunoSEQ multiplex PCR; TCRdb's table is partial and in-frame only. Here the sample spans fewer than 100,000 clones, roughly 91% being singletons. Sequenced: PBMCs. The receptors here all came from a man between 25 and 39 years old in good health and CMV-seronegative.

This chain joins TRBV10-3 and TRBJ1-5; TRBD1 agrees at 9 bases. CDR1 ENHRY and CDR2 SYGVKD come from the germline V gene. Trimming took 5 bases from V and 9 from J; bases not matched to a gene: 8. This CDR3 spans 14 amino acids. This CDR3 reads CAISMTGGGGPQHF. For the CDR3, the DNA is TGTGCCATCAGTATGACAGGGGGGGGTGGGCCCCAGCATTTT.

The chain carries TRBV30 and TRBJ2-7, with a weak D call TRBD1 (6 bases). Germline CDR1 reads GTSNPN; CDR2 reads SVGIG (reference sequence). This CDR3 region has 12 residues. The V end was cut by 5 bases, the J end by 0 bases, with 8 bases between. CDR3 protein: CAWGGFSYEQYF. The CDR3 DNA reads TGTGCCTGGGGGGGCTTCTCCTACGAGCAGTACTTC.